This TCR beta chain appears in the sequencing data of a study of control samples from healthy donors and cancer patients. Here immunoSEQ multiplex PCR was the method, and the copy in TCRdb shows in-frame clones only, minus some. The sample has about 180,000 clones; just over 90% are singletons. Trimming took off 5 bases at V and 2 bases at J, with 17 bases between the two ends. Germline values: CDR1 MDHEN, CDR2 SYDVKM. The CDR3 consists of 16 residues. Sequenced input: blood. The chain carries TRBV28 and TRBJ2-3; possibly TRBD2 for D (7 bases). This receptor was taken from a man aged 25 to 40 in good health. CDR3 protein: CASSRWGREITDTQYF. CDR3 DNA sequence: TGTGCCAGCAGTCGATGGGGGCGGGAGATCACAGATACGCAGTATTTT. Full variable domain (outside the CDR3, taken from reference TRBV28 and TRBJ2-3): DVKVTQSSRYLVKRTGEKVFLECVQDMDHENMFWYRQDPGLGLRLIYFSYDVKMKEKGDIPEGYSVSREKKERFSLILESASTNQTSMYLCASSRWGREITDTQYFGPGTRLTVL.